These T cell receptor beta chains were read from a single sample in a study of cytomegalovirus exposure and HLA in healthy donors. Produced via immunoSEQ multiplex PCR; TCRdb's table is partial and in-frame only. The sample comprises 95,000 to 150,000 clones, roughly 90% of which are singletons, and approximately 2% rests with the top ten. Sequencing input: PBMCs. The receptors stem from a woman aged 18 to 35 in good health and CMV-seronegative. The CDR3 runs from the conserved cysteine through the conserved F or W. Fields, in order: CDR3 length, J gene, V gene, CDR3 protein.

17,TRBJ2-1,TRBV7-9,CASSGSRGSSSYNEQFF
16,TRBJ2-7,TRBV4-1,CASSQSGTSASYEQYF
14,TRBJ1-4,TRBV5-6,CASSLGTGQEKLFF
15,TRBJ2-1,TRBV6-4,CASSDTSGDHNEQFF
14,TRBJ1-1,TRBV4-1,CASSQAGAGTEAFF
14,TRBJ2-7,TRBV13,CASSLENRLYEQYF
15,TRBJ2-7,TRBV19,CASSTSRLAGYEQYF
15,TRBJ1-2,TRBV5-4,CASSLWGLGENGYTF
14,TRBJ2-3,TRBV5-6,CASSLPSGSNTQYF
17,TRBJ2-1,TRBV5-1,CASSLRPDRSSYNEQFF
16,TRBJ1-2,TRBV27,CASSLSYGTGLGGYTF
16,TRBJ2-1,TRBV19,CASSMVAGLSYNEQFF
14,TRBJ1-1,TRBV6-5,CASSHRYEHTEAFF
15,TRBJ1-4,TRBV6-5,CASRQGTGSGEKLFF
16,TRBJ2-5,TRBV15,CATSRDRQGSQETQYF
15,TRBJ2-7,TRBV19,CASSISSGRSYEQYF
15,.,TRBV5-1,CASSLASGHPYEQYF
17,TRBJ2-1,TRBV11-2,CASSTTPGSYLNNEQFF
17,TRBJ2-5,TRBV28,CASRTSGRGGPQETQYF
17,TRBJ2-3,TRBV5-1,CASSLATGGPKTDTQYF
13,TRBJ1-5,TRBV5-1,CASSFEGEQPQHF
16,TRBJ1-1,TRBV11-3,CASSFLSGTGEGEAFF
15,TRBJ2-7,TRBV10-3,CAISESPGGLYEQYF
15,TRBJ2-1,TRBV19,CASSIGAGTYNEQFF
15,TRBJ2-1,TRBV27,CASSPGTSGINEQFF
13,TRBJ1-5,TRBV2,CAIGRDSNQPQHF
15,TRBJ2-3,TRBV28,CASSSAGLRTDTQYF
15,TRBJ2-2,TRBV28,CASSPWTADTGELFF
15,TRBJ2-7,TRBV7-9,CASSLAGLAAYEQYF
16,TRBJ2-3,TRBV2,CASSDMGSFRTDTQYF
13,TRBJ2-4,TRBV2,CASSRGLGGIQYF
16,TRBJ2-5,TRBV11-1,CASSLLRTGGRKTQYF
17,TRBJ2-5,TRBV9,CASSLHPLAGGRETQYF
15,TRBJ2-7,TRBV19,CASSITGGSSYEQYF
14,TRBJ2-3,TRBV19,CASKPHGSTDTQYF
15,TRBJ2-5,TRBV28,CASSGDGRVLETQYF
14,TRBJ2-2,TRBV6-4,CASSGLADTGELFF
15,TRBJ1-1,TRBV28,CASSLGGSPNTEAFF
12,TRBJ1-4,TRBV29-1,CSAQSARGKLFF
15,TRBJ1-1,TRBV6-6,CASSYPGGGSAEAFF
14,TRBJ1-1,TRBV13,CASSSTGAGTEAFF
14,TRBJ2-1,TRBV2,CASSGTGHYNEQFF